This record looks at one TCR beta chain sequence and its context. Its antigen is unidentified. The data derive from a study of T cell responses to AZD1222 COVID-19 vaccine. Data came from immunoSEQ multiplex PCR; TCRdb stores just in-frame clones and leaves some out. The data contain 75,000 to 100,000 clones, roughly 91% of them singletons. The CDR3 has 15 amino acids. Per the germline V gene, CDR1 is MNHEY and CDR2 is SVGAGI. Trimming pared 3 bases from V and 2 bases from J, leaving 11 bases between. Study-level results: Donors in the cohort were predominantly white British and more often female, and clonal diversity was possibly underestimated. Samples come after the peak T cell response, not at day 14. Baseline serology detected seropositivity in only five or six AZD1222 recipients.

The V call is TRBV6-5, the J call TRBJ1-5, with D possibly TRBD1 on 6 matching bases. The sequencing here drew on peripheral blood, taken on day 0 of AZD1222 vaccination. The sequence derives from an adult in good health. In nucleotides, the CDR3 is TGTGCCAGCAGTTATTCAGGGGCAGGCAATCAGCCCCAGCATTTT. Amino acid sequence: CASSYSGAGNQPQHF.